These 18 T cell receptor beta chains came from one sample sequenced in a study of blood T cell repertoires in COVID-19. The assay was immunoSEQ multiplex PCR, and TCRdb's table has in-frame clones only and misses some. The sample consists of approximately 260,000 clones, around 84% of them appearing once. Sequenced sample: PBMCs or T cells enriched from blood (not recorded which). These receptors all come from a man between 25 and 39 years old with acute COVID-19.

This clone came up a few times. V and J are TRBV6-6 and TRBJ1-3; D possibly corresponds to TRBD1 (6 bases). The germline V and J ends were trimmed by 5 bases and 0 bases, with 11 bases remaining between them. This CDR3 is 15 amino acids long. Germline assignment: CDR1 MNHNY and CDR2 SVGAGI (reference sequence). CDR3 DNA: TGTGCCAGCAGTGGCCTGGACAGCTCTGGAAACACCATATATTTT. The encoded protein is CASSGLDSSGNTIYF.

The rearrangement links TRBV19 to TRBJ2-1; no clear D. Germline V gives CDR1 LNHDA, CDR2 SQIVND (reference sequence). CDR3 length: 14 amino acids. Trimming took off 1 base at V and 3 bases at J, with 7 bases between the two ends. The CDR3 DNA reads TGTGCCAGTAGTATAGGTTCTTTCTACAATGAGCAGTTCTTC. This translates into CASSIGSFYNEQFF.

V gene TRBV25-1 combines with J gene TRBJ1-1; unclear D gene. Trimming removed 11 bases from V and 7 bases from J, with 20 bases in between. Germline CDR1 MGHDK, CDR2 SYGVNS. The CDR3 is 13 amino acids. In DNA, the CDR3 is TGTGCCTGCCGGGAGGGAAAGTTTGGTGAAGCTTTCTTT. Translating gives CACREGKFGEAFF.

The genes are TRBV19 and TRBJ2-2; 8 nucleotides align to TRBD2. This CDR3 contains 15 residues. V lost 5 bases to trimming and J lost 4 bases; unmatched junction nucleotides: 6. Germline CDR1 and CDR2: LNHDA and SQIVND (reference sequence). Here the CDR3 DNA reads TGTGCCAGTAGTGATGACGGGAGGGCCACCGGGGAGCTGTTTTTT. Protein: CASSDDGRATGELFF.

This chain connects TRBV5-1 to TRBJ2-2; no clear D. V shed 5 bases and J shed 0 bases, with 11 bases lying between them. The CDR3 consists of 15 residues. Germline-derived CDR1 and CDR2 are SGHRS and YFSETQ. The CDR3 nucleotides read TGCGCCAGCAGTGGTGGGCAAGCGAACACCGGGGAGCTGTTTTTT. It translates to CASSGGQANTGELFF. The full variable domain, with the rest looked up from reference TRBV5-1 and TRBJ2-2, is KAGVTQTPRYLIKTRGQQVTLSCSPISGHRSVSWYQQTPGQGLQFLFEYFSETQRNKGNFPGRFSGRQFSNSRSEMNVSTLELGDSALYLCASSGGQANTGELFFGEGSRLTVL.

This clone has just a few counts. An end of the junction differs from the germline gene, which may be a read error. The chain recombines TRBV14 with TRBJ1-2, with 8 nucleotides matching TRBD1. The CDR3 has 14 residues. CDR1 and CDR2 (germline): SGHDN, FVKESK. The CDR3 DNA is TGTGCCAGCAGCCAAGAGCACCCAGACAGGGGAGTCTCCTTC. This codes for CASSQEHPDRGVSF.

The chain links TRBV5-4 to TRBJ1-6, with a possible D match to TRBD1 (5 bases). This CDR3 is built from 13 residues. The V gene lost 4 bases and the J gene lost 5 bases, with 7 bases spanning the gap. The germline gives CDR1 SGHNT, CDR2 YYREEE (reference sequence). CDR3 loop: CASSVRDNSPLHF. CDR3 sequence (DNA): TGTGCCAGCAGCGTCAGGGATAATTCACCCCTCCACTTT.

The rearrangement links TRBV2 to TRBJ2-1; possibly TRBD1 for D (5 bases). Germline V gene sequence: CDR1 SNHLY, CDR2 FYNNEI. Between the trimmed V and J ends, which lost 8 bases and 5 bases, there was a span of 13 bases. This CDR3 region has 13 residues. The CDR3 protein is CASGRLRDNEQFF. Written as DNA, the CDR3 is TGTGCCAGCGGAAGGCTCAGGGACAATGAGCAGTTCTTC.

The CDR3 sequence: CASSDGSLVNTGELFF. The CDR3 region has the DNA TGTGCCAGCAGTGACGGGAGTCTGGTTAACACCGGGGAGCTGTTTTTT. The rearrangement uses TRBV9 and TRBJ2-2, with a possible D match to TRBD2 (6 bases). V was cut by 5 bases and J by 2 bases, with 16 bases left in between. The CDR3 totals 16 residues. CDR1 and CDR2 (germline): SGDLS, YYNGEE.

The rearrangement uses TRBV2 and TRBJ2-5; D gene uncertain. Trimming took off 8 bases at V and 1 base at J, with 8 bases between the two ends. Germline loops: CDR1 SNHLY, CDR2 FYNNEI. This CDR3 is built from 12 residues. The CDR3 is CASCLVQETQYF. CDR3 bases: TGTGCCAGCTGTCTCGTCCAAGAGACCCAGTACTTC.

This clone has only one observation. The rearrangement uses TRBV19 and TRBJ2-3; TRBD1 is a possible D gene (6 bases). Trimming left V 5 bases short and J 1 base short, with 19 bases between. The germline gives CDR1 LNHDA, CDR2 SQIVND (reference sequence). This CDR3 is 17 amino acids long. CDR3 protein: CASSLGQLALGTDTQYF. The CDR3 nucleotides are TGTGCCAGTAGTCTTGGACAGCTCGCTTTGGGCACAGATACGCAGTATTTT.

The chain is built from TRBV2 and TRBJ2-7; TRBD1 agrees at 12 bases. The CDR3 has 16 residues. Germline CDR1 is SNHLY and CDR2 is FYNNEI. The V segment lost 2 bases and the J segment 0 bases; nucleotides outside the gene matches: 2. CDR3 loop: CASSEPGQGASYEQYV. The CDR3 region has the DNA TGTGCCAGCAGTGAACCGGGACAGGGGGCCTCCTACGAGCAGTACGTC.

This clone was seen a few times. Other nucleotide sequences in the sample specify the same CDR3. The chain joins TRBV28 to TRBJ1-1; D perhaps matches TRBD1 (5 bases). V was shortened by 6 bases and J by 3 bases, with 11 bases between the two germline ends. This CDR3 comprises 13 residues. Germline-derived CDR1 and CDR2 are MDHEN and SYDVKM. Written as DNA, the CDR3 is TGTGCCAGCAGCCGGGGGGGGGACACTGAAGCTTTCTTT. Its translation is CASSRGGDTEAFF.

The CDR3 is CASSPTGGQRNTGELFF. Written as DNA, the CDR3 is TGTGCCAGCAGCCCAACGGGGGGGCAGAGGAACACCGGGGAGCTGTTTTTT. The V and J genes are TRBV7-8 and TRBJ2-2; 8 nucleotides align to TRBD2. Germline CDR1 is SGHVS and CDR2 is FQNEAQ. The CDR3 has 17 amino acids. V was pared by 5 bases and J by 1 base, with 9 bases of the junction left unmatched.

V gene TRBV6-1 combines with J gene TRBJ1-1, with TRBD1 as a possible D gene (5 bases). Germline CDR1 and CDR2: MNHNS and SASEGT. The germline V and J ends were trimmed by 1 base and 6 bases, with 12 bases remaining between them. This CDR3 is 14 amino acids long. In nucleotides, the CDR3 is TGTGCCAGCAGTGAAGGGCGGGGGGTCTCTGAAGCTTTCTTT. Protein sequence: CASSEGRGVSEAFF.

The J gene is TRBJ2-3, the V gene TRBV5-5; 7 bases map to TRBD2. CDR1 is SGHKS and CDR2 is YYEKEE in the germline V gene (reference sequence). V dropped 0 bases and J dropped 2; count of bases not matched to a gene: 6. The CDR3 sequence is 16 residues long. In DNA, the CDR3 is TGTGCCAGCAGCTTGGCCCCTAGCGGACCCACAGATACGCAGTATTTT. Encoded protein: CASSLAPSGPTDTQYF.

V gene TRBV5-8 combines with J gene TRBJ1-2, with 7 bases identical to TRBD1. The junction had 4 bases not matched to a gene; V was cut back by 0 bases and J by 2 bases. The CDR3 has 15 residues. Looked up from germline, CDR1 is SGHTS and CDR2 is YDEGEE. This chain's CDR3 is CASSLEPGQNYGYTF. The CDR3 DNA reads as TGTGCCAGCAGCTTGGAACCGGGACAGAACTATGGCTACACCTTC.

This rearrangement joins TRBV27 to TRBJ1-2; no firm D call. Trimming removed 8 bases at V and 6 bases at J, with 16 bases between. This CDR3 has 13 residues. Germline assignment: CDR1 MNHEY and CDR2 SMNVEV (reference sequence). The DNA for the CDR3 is TGTGCCAGCGGTGGCACTAGGTGGGATGGCTACACCTTC. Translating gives CASGGTRWDGYTF.